This T cell receptor beta chain was recovered during a study of blood T cell repertoires in COVID-19. Study in general: Collection of acute and convalescent COVID-19 samples took place in the United States, Italy and Spain. Sample material is recorded as cDNA or gDNA derived from T cells, B-cell-depleted T cells, or PBMCs.

In the authors' methods: Amplification of reference gene primers was used by the study to estimate nucleated cell counts. The table came from immunoSEQ multiplex PCR; TCRdb's copy has only in-frame clones and leaves some out. V and J calls plus clone size are reproduced from that table; the DNA served to infer D and trimming. The sample lists under 200,000 clones; 80% to 90% were seen once. Trimming took off 0 bases at V and 3 bases at J, with 7 bases between the two ends. CDR1 and CDR2 (germline): SGHRS, YFSETQ. The CDR3 runs 14 residues. The chain combines TRBV5-1 with TRBJ1-3; D unclear. This sequence originates from a woman between 65 and 79 years old with acute or convalescent COVID-19. Sequencing input: peripheral blood. CDR3 DNA sequence: TGCGCCAGCAGCTTGGACAAGATTGGAAACACCATATATTTT. Translation gives CASSLDKIGNTIYF.